In this sample, the clone carrying this T cell receptor (beta chain) turned up a few times. The same CDR3 is also encoded by other DNA sequences in this sample. This entry comes from a study of blood T cell repertoires in COVID-19. Study-level information: The United States, Italy and Spain supplied acute and convalescent COVID-19 samples. The cDNA or gDNA used as material had been derived from T cells, B-cell-depleted T cells, or PBMCs.

Original data processing: Nucleated cell number was recorded as an estimate derived from reference gene primer amplification. The protocol was immunoSEQ multiplex PCR, while the TCRdb copy is restricted to in-frame clones and leaves out a portion. D and trimming come from the DNA, and the V and J calls and clone size come from that table. Here the sample spans around 300,000 clones, 90% being singletons. Deletions cut 10 bases from V and 5 bases from J, with 23 bases between. Germline V gives CDR1 LNHDA, CDR2 SQIVND (reference sequence). The CDR3 covers 15 residues. The material sequenced was peripheral blood. The chain has TRBV19 and TRBJ1-1; D not resolved. The sequence derives from a middle-aged woman with COVID-19, enrolled during active disease. For the CDR3, the DNA is TGTGCCACCGCCTCCGGAACGGCGGGGAGGACTGAAGCTTTCTTT. Its translation: CATASGTAGRTEAFF. Full variable domain (rest looked up from reference TRBV19 and TRBJ1-1): DGGITQSPKYLFRKEGQNVTLSCEQNLNHDAMYWYRQDPGQGLRLIYYSQIVNDFQKGDIAEGYSVSREKKESFPLTVTSAQKNPTAFYLCATASGTAGRTEAFFGQGTRLTVV.